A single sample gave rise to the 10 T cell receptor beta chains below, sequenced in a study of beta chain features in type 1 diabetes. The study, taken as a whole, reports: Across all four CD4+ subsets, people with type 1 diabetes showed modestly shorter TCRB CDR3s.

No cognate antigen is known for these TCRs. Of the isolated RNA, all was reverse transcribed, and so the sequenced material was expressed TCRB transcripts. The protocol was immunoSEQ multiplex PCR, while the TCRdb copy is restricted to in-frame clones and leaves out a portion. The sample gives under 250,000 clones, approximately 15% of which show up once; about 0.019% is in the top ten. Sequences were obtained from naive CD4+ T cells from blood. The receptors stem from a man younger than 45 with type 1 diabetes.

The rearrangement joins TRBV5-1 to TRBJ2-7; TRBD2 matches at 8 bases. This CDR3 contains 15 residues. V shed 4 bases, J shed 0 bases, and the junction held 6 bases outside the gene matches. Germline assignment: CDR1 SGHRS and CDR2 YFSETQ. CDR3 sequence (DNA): TGCGCCAGCAGCCCGGGAGGGGGGACCTCCTACGAGCAGTACTTC. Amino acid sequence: CASSPGGGTSYEQYF.

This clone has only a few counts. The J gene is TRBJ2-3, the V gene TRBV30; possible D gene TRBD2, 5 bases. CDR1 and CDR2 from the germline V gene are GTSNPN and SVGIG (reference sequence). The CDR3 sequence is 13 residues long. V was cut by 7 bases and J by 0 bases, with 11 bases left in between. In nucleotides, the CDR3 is TGTGCCTCAGCGGTGGGTAGCACAGATACGCAGTATTTT. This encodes CASAVGSTDTQYF. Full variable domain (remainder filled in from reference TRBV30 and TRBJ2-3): SQTIHQWPATLVQPVGSPLSLECTVEGTSNPNLYWYRQAAGRGLQLLFYSVGIGQISSEVPQNLSASRPQDRQFILSSKKLLLSDSGFYLCASAVGSTDTQYFGPGTRLTVL.

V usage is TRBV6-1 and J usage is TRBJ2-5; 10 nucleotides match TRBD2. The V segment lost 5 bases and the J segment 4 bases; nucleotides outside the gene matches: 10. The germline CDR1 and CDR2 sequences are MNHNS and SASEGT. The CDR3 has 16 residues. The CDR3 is CASSQGVSGGPETQYF. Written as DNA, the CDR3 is TGTGCCAGCAGTCAAGGGGTTAGCGGGGGGCCAGAGACCCAGTACTTC.

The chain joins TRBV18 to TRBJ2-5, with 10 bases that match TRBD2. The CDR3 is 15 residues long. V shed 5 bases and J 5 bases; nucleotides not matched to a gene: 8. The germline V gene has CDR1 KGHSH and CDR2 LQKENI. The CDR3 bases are TGTGCCAGCTCAGGAGCTAGCGGGAGCGGCGAGACCCAGTACTTC. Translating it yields CASSGASGSGETQYF.

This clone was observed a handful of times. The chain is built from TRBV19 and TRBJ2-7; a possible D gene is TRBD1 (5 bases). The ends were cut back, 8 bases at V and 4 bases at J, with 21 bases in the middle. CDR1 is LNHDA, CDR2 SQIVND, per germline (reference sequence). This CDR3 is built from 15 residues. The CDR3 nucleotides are TGTGCCAGTGGCCCTCAGGGCTTACAGAGTTACGAGCAGTACTTC. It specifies CASGPQGLQSYEQYF.

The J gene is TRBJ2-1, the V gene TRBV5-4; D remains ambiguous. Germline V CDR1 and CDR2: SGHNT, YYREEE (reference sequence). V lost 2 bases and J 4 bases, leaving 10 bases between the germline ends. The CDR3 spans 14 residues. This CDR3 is CASSLWARYNEQFF. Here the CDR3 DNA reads TGTGCCAGCAGCTTATGGGCCCGATACAATGAGCAGTTCTTC.

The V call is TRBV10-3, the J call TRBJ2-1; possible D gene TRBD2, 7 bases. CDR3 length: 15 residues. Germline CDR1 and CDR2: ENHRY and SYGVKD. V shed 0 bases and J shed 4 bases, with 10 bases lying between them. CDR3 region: CAISESAGAYNEQFF. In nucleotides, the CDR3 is TGTGCCATCAGTGAGTCGGCGGGGGCTTACAATGAGCAGTTCTTC.

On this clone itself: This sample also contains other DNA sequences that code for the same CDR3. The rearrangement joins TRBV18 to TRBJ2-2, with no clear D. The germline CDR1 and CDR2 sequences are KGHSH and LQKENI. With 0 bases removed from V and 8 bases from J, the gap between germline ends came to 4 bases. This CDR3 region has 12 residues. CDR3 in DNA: TGTGCCAGCTCACCACCCTCTGGGGAGCTGTTTTTT. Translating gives CASSPPSGELFF.

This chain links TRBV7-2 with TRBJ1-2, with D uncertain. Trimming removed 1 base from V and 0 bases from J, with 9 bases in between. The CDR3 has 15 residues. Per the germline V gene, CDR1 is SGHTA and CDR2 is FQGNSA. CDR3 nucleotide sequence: TGTGCCAGCAGCTTAGGGGCAGCTACTAACTATGGCTACACCTTC. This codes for CASSLGAATNYGYTF.

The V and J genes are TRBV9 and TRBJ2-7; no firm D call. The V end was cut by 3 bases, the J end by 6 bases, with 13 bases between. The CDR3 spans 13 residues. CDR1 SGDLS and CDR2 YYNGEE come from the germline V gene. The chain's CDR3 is CASSEPATGEQYF. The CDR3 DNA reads TGTGCCAGCAGCGAGCCAGCGACTGGCGAGCAGTACTTC. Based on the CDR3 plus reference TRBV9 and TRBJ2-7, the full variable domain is DSGVTQTPKHLITATGQRVTLRCSPRSGDLSVYWYQQSLDQGLQFLIQYYNGEERAKGNILERFSAQQFPDLHSELNLSSLELGDSALYFCASSEPATGEQYFGPGTRLTVT.